A selection of T cell receptor beta chains follows, all from one sample in a study of blood T cells in healthy people across ages. TCRdb processed the 5' RACE reads anew with MiXCR; each CDR3 protein has one entry. The table shows about 600,000 distinct CDR3 sequences, with around half occurring only once. Sequenced input: blood. These receptors all stem from a man older than 75 in good health. CDR3s include the opening cysteine and the closing phenylalanine or tryptophan. The D gene is left open where the match is weak. Rows may omit the clone size; those that give it use once, few, many or a size class.

cdr3_nt,cdr3_aa,clone_size,d_call,j_call,v_call
TGCAGCGTTGGGGGAGGGCAGAACACCGGGGAGCTGTTTTTT,CSVGGGQNTGELFF,NA,TRBD2,TRBJ2-2,TRBV29-1
TGCAGTGCTAGAGATGCGGGATACACAGATACGCAGTATTTT,CSARDAGYTDTQYF,few,NA,TRBJ2-3,TRBV20-1
TGCGCCAGCAGCTCACAGGGGGCTTACAATGAGCAGTTCTTC,CASSSQGAYNEQFF,NA,TRBD1,TRBJ2-1,TRBV5-1
TGCAGTGCCTTGGACAGGGTCCAGCCCCAGCATTTT,CSALDRVQPQHF,NA,TRBD1,TRBJ1-5,TRBV20-1
TGTGCCAGCAGCGAGCCCCATATCCAAGAGACCCAGTACTTC,CASSEPHIQETQYF,NA,NA,TRBJ2-5,TRBV11-2
TGTGCCAGCAGCCTAGGGACTAGCGGGACCAAAGAGACCCAGTACTTC,CASSLGTSGTKETQYF,NA,TRBD2,TRBJ2-5,TRBV7-3
TGTGCCAGCAGCTCCCCAATGAATGAGCAGTTCTTC,CASSSPMNEQFF,NA,NA,TRBJ2-1,TRBV13
TGTGCCAGCAGCGTAGCTAGCAGCTATGGCTACACCTTC,CASSVASSYGYTF,NA,NA,TRBJ1-2,TRBV9
TGCGCCAGCCGACTCCACGACAGTCGCAATGAGCAGTTCTTC,CASRLHDSRNEQFF,once,NA,TRBJ2-1,TRBV5-1
TGTGCCGGCAGTCTAGACCAGACAACCTCCTACGAGCAGTACTTC,CAGSLDQTTSYEQYF,NA,NA,TRBJ2-7,TRBV12-3/TRBV12-4
TGCAGCGTTGCGGCCTCGGGAGTCTCCCACAATGAGCAGTTCTTC,CSVAASGVSHNEQFF,NA,NA,TRBJ2-1,TRBV29-1
TGTGCCAGCAGTTACGGGGGTAGGGCGAAAAATGAGCAGTTCTTC,CASSYGGRAKNEQFF,many,NA,TRBJ2-1,TRBV6-6
TGTGCCAGCAGCCCGGGACAGGCGGGGATAGAGAGGGCTTTCTTT,CASSPGQAGIERAFF,NA,TRBD1,TRBJ1-1,TRBV7-9
TGTGCCAGCAGCAAGATACAGGGTGATGGCTACACCTTC,CASSKIQGDGYTF,few,NA,TRBJ1-2,TRBV14
TGTGCCAGCAGCGTAGCGGGGGGGACCAATGAGCAGTTCTTC,CASSVAGGTNEQFF,NA,TRBD2,TRBJ2-1,TRBV11-2
TGTGCCAGCAGCTTTTCTAGCGGGAATGAGCAGTTCTTC,CASSFSSGNEQFF,NA,TRBD2,TRBJ2-1,TRBV7-3
TGCAGTGCTGCTGAGCAAGAGACCCAGTACTTC,CSAAEQETQYF,many,NA,TRBJ2-5,TRBV20-1
TGTGCCACCAGTGATTCCGCGGGGATTCAAGGGTACAATGAGCAGTTCTTC,CATSDSAGIQGYNEQFF,NA,NA,TRBJ2-1,TRBV24-1
TGTGCCAGCAGTGTGGGGGAGAACTATGGCTACACCTTC,CASSVGENYGYTF,NA,NA,TRBJ1-2,TRBV12-3/TRBV12-4
TGCGCCAGCAGCTTGTCCAACCCTAGCGGGAGAGGGTACGAGCAGTACTTC,CASSLSNPSGRGYEQYF,once,TRBD2,TRBJ2-7,TRBV5-1
TGTGCCAGCAGTCCCCTCGGGGGGATGAACTATGGCTACACCTTC,CASSPLGGMNYGYTF,few,NA,TRBJ1-2,TRBV25-1
TGTGCCAGCAGTTTAGTAGGGGGCGACTATGGCTACACCTTC,CASSLVGGDYGYTF,few,TRBD1,TRBJ1-2,TRBV27
TGTGCCAGCAGCTTTCTAGCAGGCACAGATACGCAGTATTTT,CASSFLAGTDTQYF,few,NA,TRBJ2-3,TRBV7-2
TGTGCCAGCAGTCCGCGCGGGGGCACAGATACGCAGTATTTT,CASSPRGGTDTQYF,NA,NA,TRBJ2-3,TRBV12-3/TRBV12-4
TGCAGCGTTAGTGGCGGGTCCTACAATGAGCAGTACTTC,CSVSGGSYNEQYF,once,NA,TRBJ2-7,TRBV29-1
TGTGCCAGCAGAACAGGGCTGTCCGACGAGCAGTACTTC,CASRTGLSDEQYF,once,NA,TRBJ2-7,TRBV28
TGCAGTGCTATGGACAGGGAGGCAGGTGGCTACACCTTC,CSAMDREAGGYTF,many,TRBD1,TRBJ1-2,TRBV20-1
TGTGCCAGCAGCCGCCCCGGGGGGGCAACTAATGAAAAACTGTTTTTT,CASSRPGGATNEKLFF,NA,NA,TRBJ1-4,TRBV12-3/TRBV12-4
TGTGCCAGCAGTTTTCAGGGGAAGTATGGCTACACCTTC,CASSFQGKYGYTF,NA,NA,TRBJ1-2,TRBV12-3/TRBV12-4
TGTGCCAGCTTCTCAAGACAGGGAGGATTAGTCGAGCAGTACTTC,CASFSRQGGLVEQYF,NA,NA,TRBJ2-7,TRBV28
TGTGCCAGCAGCCAAGATGCGCCGAGCTCCTACAATGAGCAGTTCTTC,CASSQDAPSSYNEQFF,NA,NA,TRBJ2-1,TRBV4-2
TGCAGTACCATGAAGGGCAATCAGCCCCAGCATTTT,CSTMKGNQPQHF,NA,NA,TRBJ1-5,TRBV20-1
TGTGCCATCAGACCGGGGGGATCTGGAGATACGCAGTATTTT,CAIRPGGSGDTQYF,NA,TRBD2,TRBJ2-3,TRBV10-3
TGTGCCAGCAGCTTTGATCCGGGAAAGGATACGCAGTATTTT,CASSFDPGKDTQYF,NA,NA,TRBJ2-3,TRBV7-2
TGTGCCAGCAGTTCCTTCGGAGTGGGGCCGGAGATAAGCTACACCTTC,CASSSFGVGPEISYTF,NA,NA,TRBJ1-2,TRBV28
TGTGCCAGCAGCCGGACAGAGTACAATGAGCAGTTCTTC,CASSRTEYNEQFF,many,NA,TRBJ2-1,TRBV11-1
TGCAGTGCTTTCCAGGGGGCCGGGGGCTACACCTTC,CSAFQGAGGYTF,few,TRBD1,TRBJ1-2,TRBV20-1
TGCAGTGCGCGACTAGGGGTGACAGATACGCAGTATTTT,CSARLGVTDTQYF,NA,NA,TRBJ2-3,TRBV20-1
TGTGCCAGCAGCTTATCCCCGGGGGCGGGAGTCTACGAGCAGTACTTC,CASSLSPGAGVYEQYF,few,NA,TRBJ2-7,TRBV7-2
TGTGCCTGGAGCGTACTGTACTATGGCTACACCTTC,CAWSVLYYGYTF,NA,NA,TRBJ1-2,TRBV30
TGTGCCAGCAGCTTAGTCCCCACTAGCGGGACTAGCACAGATACGCAGTATTTT,CASSLVPTSGTSTDTQYF,few,TRBD2,TRBJ2-3,TRBV7-2
TGCAGTGCTAGTATAGCGGGAGGGCCGGCAGATACGCAGTATTTT,CSASIAGGPADTQYF,few,TRBD2,TRBJ2-3,TRBV20-1
TGTGCCAGCAGCTTAGGGTATGGCGGGGCCCCCTACGAGCAGTACTTC,CASSLGYGGAPYEQYF,NA,NA,TRBJ2-7,TRBV7-2
TGTGCCAGCAGCTTAGTCGGGGGGGGCTCCGGAAACACCATATATTTT,CASSLVGGGSGNTIYF,few,NA,TRBJ1-3,TRBV7-9